The 16 T cell receptor beta chains below were found in one sample sequenced in a study of Graves' ophthalmopathy and Graves' hyperthyroidism. TCR beta CDR3 amplification used RNA transcripts. RT-PCR in the first round used HTBI primers; a second-round multiplex PCR followed. A single record per CDR3 protein comes from TCRdb applying MiXCR to the multiplex PCR reads. Found here are approximately 700,000 distinct CDR3 sequences, about two fifths of them singletons; the top ten hold roughly 3%. The sample comprised peripheral blood. Every receptor here comes from an adult man with Graves' ophthalmopathy.

This chain links TRBV7-2 with TRBJ2-7, with no clear D. V was trimmed by 1 base and J by 2 bases, leaving 12 bases between them. Looked up from germline, CDR1 is SGHTA and CDR2 is FQGNSA. The CDR3 extends over 15 amino acids. The DNA for the CDR3 is TGTGCCAGCAGCTTAGAAAAGCACCCAGCCTACGAGCAGTACTTC. Protein sequence: CASSLEKHPAYEQYF.

This clonotype was recorded once. This chain connects TRBV7-9 to TRBJ1-6, with TRBD1 matching over 8 bases. J was trimmed by 8 bases and V by 2 bases; bases with no gene match: 8. The CDR3 extends over 16 amino acids. Germline V gives CDR1 SEHNR, CDR2 FQNEAQ (reference sequence). The CDR3 spells CASSLNRGQGDSPLHF. DNA for the CDR3: TGTGCCAGCAGCTTAAACCGCGGACAGGGTGATTCACCCCTCCACTTT.

This clonotype came up many times. The rearrangement links TRBV24-1 to TRBJ2-5; D ambiguous. Germline CDR1 reads KGHDR; CDR2 reads SFDVKD. The CDR3 spans 13 residues. Trimming removed 1 base from V and 0 bases from J, with 2 bases in between. The CDR3 protein is CATSDFDQETQYF. Written as DNA, the CDR3 is TGTGCCACCAGTGATTTCGACCAAGAGACCCAGTACTTC.

This clonotype was observed a handful of times. The CDR3 DNA sequence: TGTGCCAGCAGCAAAGGGGGCTCTGGTACCGGGGAGCTGTTTTTT. It encodes CASSKGGSGTGELFF. The chain is built from TRBV9 and TRBJ2-2; 7 nucleotides align to TRBD1. Germline V gives CDR1 SGDLS, CDR2 YYNGEE. This CDR3 comprises 15 residues. Losses at the gene ends were 4 bases for V and 5 bases for J; bases not matched to a gene: 8.

This clonotype has a handful of counts. The chain links TRBV12-3 or TRBV12-4 to TRBJ2-7; possibly TRBD1 or TRBD2 for D (5 bases each). Trimming cost V 5 bases and J 6 bases, with 14 bases left between them. The CDR3 extends over 13 amino acids. The CDR3 sequence is CASSTQAAGEQYF. The CDR3 DNA is TGTGCCAGCAGTACACAGGCCGCGGGCGAGCAGTACTTC.

About this clonotype itself: This may be a read error: a much more frequent sequence differs by one nucleotide. This chain links TRBV7-2 with TRBJ2-7; D may match TRBD1 or TRBD2 (5 bases each). V gave up 7 bases and J gave up 0 bases, with 13 bases separating them. The V gene's germline CDR1 is SGHTA and CDR2 FQGNSA. The CDR3 totals 14 residues. CDR3: CTSTRGAFSYEQYF. The CDR3, as DNA: TGTACCAGCACCCGAGGGGCTTTCTCCTACGAGCAGTACTTC.

J is TRBJ1-1 and V is TRBV9, with D maybe TRBD1 (5 bases). The germline CDR1 and CDR2 sequences are SGDLS and YYNGEE. Between the trimmed V and J ends, which lost 5 bases and 7 bases, there was a span of 15 bases. CDR3 length: 13 amino acids. The CDR3 loop is CASSASGAVEAFF. CDR3 coding DNA: TGTGCCAGCAGTGCTAGTGGGGCCGTTGAAGCTTTCTTT. Based on the CDR3 plus reference TRBV9 and TRBJ1-1, the full variable domain is DSGVTQTPKHLITATGQRVTLRCSPRSGDLSVYWYQQSLDQGLQFLIQYYNGEERAKGNILERFSAQQFPDLHSELNLSSLELGDSALYFCASSASGAVEAFFGQGTRLTVV.

There are many counts of this clonotype. The V and J genes are TRBV10-3 and TRBJ1-1, with D uncertain. The CDR3 spans 14 residues. CDR1 and CDR2 from the germline V gene are ENHRY and SYGVKD. V was clipped by 1 base and J by 0 bases, with 6 bases between them. The CDR3 coding sequence is TGTGCCATCAGTGAGTTGTTGCTGAACACTGAAGCTTTCTTT. This gives the protein CAISELLLNTEAFF.

The chain couples TRBV14 to TRBJ2-7, with D possibly matching TRBD2 (6 bases). The assigned J gene may be wrong: the sequence end matches TRBJ2-1 better. The CDR3 consists of 15 residues. Germline CDR1 is SGHDN and CDR2 is FVKESK. CDR3 sequence (DNA): TGTGCCAGCAGCCAAGATCTTGGGGGAGGTGTCGAGCAGTTCTTC. This encodes CASSQDLGGGVEQFF.

The V call is TRBV5-1, the J call TRBJ2-7; 13 nucleotides agree with TRBD2. The V gene's germline CDR1 is SGHRS and CDR2 YFSETQ. The CDR3 has 15 amino acids. Losses at the gene ends were 4 bases for V and 4 bases for J; bases not matched to a gene: 5. The CDR3 protein is CASSGTSGGGYEQYF. The CDR3 DNA reads as TGCGCCAGCAGCGGCACTAGCGGGGGGGGGTACGAGCAGTACTTC.

This clonotype occurred a few times. The chain employs TRBV24-1 and TRBJ2-5; 13 nucleotides line up with TRBD2. The V gene's germline CDR1 is KGHDR and CDR2 SFDVKD. This CDR3 is built from 17 residues. Germline trimming cut 6 bases from V and 1 base from J; bases unmatched to any gene: 7. Here the CDR3 reads CATSNPRTSGGQETQYF. CDR3 nucleotide sequence: TGTGCCACCAGTAATCCCCGGACTAGCGGGGGCCAAGAGACCCAGTACTTC.

This clonotype was seen ten or more times. This chain links TRBV7-2 with TRBJ1-3; D not resolved. CDR1 is SGHTA and CDR2 is FQGNSA in the germline V gene. Trimming shortened V by 0 bases and J by 4 bases, and 10 bases separated the two germline ends. CDR3 length equals 15 residues. The chain's CDR3 is CASSLAPVGGNTIYF. The DNA for the CDR3 is TGTGCCAGCAGCTTAGCGCCGGTAGGGGGAAACACCATATATTTT.

This clonotype was seen a handful of times. This chain links TRBV4-1 with TRBJ1-2; no clear D. There are 15 residues in the CDR3. V dropped 0 bases and J dropped 2 bases, with 10 bases sitting between them. The V gene's germline CDR1 is MGHRA and CDR2 YSYEKL. CDR3 region: CASSQDAGRNYGYTF. DNA of the CDR3: TGCGCCAGCAGCCAAGATGCGGGCAGAAACTATGGCTACACCTTC.

This clonotype was counted a few times. The chain recombines TRBV7-6 with TRBJ2-7, with a possible D match to TRBD1 (5 bases). The CDR3 has 15 amino acids. CDR1 is SGHVS and CDR2 is FNYEAQ in the germline V gene. Between the trimmed V and J ends, which lost 1 base and 0 bases, there was a span of 10 bases. CDR3 loop: CASSLEAGFSYEQYF. CDR3 bases: TGTGCCAGCAGCTTAGAGGCAGGGTTCTCCTACGAGCAGTACTTC. The full variable domain, in which reference TRBV7-6 and TRBJ2-7 provide the parts outside the CDR3, is GAGVSQSPRYKVTKRGQDVALRCDPISGHVSLYWYRQALGQGPEFLTYFNYEAQQDKSGLPNDRFSAERPEGSISTLTIQRTEQRDSAMYRCASSLEAGFSYEQYFGPGTRLTVT.

J is TRBJ1-5 and V is TRBV11-2, with D possibly matching TRBD1 (5 bases). The CDR3 length is 16 residues. V shed 8 bases and J shed 4 bases, with 21 bases lying between them. Germline V CDR1 and CDR2: SGHAT, FQNNGV. The CDR3 loop is CASSDNVRQTNQPQHF. The CDR3 DNA is TGTGCCAGCTCCGATAACGTCCGACAGACAAATCAGCCCCAGCATTTT.

This clonotype has just a few counts. This chain uses TRBV6-2 or TRBV6-3 with TRBJ2-7; D is unclear. The germline V gene has CDR1 MNHEY and CDR2 SVGEGT. This CDR3 region has 16 residues. Trimming cost V 2 bases and J 1 base, with 15 bases left between them. This chain's CDR3 is CASSYPGAEKSYEQYF. CDR3 nucleotide sequence: TGTGCCAGCAGTTACCCGGGCGCAGAAAAATCCTACGAGCAGTACTTC.